One sample yielded the 28 T cell receptor beta chains listed below, sequenced in a study of CD8+ T cells in alopecia areata. Treatment reported: oral pan-JAK inhibitor, 5-10 mg twice daily. The authors extracted RNA and reverse transcribed it into cDNA as the sequencing template. Sequencing used immunoSEQ multiplex PCR; TCRdb keeps in-frame clones, though not all of them. Among 95,000 to 100,000 clones listed, roughly three fifths were seen once. Sequenced material: CD8+ T cells sorted from blood, taken at week 4, from a patient treated with tofacitinib. These receptors were collected from a human donor with alopecia areata.

V and J are TRBV10-2 and TRBJ2-1, with 9 bases that match TRBD2. CDR3 length: 17 amino acids. In germline, CDR1 is WSHSY, CDR2 SAAADI. V lost 3 bases, J lost 5 bases, and 11 bases stayed unmatched. CDR3 coding DNA: TGCGCCAGCAGTGACAGGAGCGTGCTAGCGGGGCACAATGAGCAGTTCTTC. It is translated as CASSDRSVLAGHNEQFF.

This clone was found a few times. V is TRBV13 and J is TRBJ2-6; no clear D. Deletions cut 5 bases from V and 0 bases from J, with 14 bases between. Germline CDR1 reads PRHDT; CDR2 reads FYEKMQ (reference sequence). The CDR3 is 17 residues long. For the CDR3, the DNA is TGTGCCAGCAGCCTCAAAGGCGTTAGCTCTGGGGCCAACGTCCTGACTTTC. Amino acids: CASSLKGVSSGANVLTF.

This rearrangement joins TRBV5-4 to TRBJ2-1; 12 bases agree with TRBD2. The V gene's germline CDR1 is SGHNT and CDR2 YYREEE (reference sequence). The V segment lost 0 bases and the J segment 11 bases; nucleotides outside the gene matches: 6. The CDR3 loop spans 15 amino acids. The CDR3 DNA is TGTGCCAGCAGCTTGGTACTAGCGGGGGGCTACCAGCAGTTCTTC. It specifies CASSLVLAGGYQQFF.

The chain recombines TRBV27 with TRBJ1-2; 9 bases fit TRBD1. Germline trimming cut 4 bases from V and 3 bases from J; bases unmatched to any gene: 9. Per the germline V gene, CDR1 is MNHEY and CDR2 is SMNVEV (reference sequence). The CDR3 is made up of 16 amino acids. In DNA form, the CDR3 reads TGTGCCAGCAGTTCGCCCACGGACAGGGGACACTATGGCTACACCTTC. It yields the protein CASSSPTDRGHYGYTF.

V and J are TRBV7-9 and TRBJ2-7; 12 nucleotides match TRBD2. The CDR3 has 16 residues. Germline trimming cut 5 bases from V and 0 bases from J; bases unmatched to any gene: 5. The V gene's germline CDR1 is SEHNR and CDR2 FQNEAQ (reference sequence). This chain's CDR3 is CASSTGLAGSSYEQYF. CDR3 in DNA: TGTGCCAGCAGCACCGGACTAGCGGGGAGCTCCTACGAGCAGTACTTC.

There are a few counts of this clone. This rearrangement joins TRBV27 to TRBJ1-5; TRBD1 aligns across 9 bases. The CDR3 is 13 residues long. V trimming: 6 bases; J trimming: 8 bases; junction bases outside the gene matches: 5. Germline V gene sequence: CDR1 MNHEY, CDR2 SMNVEV (reference sequence). The CDR3 protein is CASRLTGGKPQHF. The CDR3 DNA is TGTGCCAGCAGACTCACAGGGGGCAAGCCCCAGCATTTT.

In its sample, this clone was seen a few times. The rearrangement joins TRBV29-1 to TRBJ2-7; perhaps TRBD1 as D (6 bases). Per germline, CDR1 SQVTM and CDR2 ANQGSEA. V lost 4 bases and J lost 0, with 7 bases in between. The CDR3 is 12 residues long. CDR3 DNA sequence: TGCAGCGTTGCGGACAGCTCCTACGAGCAGTACTTC. It encodes CSVADSSYEQYF.

V and J are TRBV9 and TRBJ2-1; possibly TRBD1 or TRBD2 for D (5 bases each). V lost 0 bases and J 5 bases, leaving 12 bases between the germline ends. CDR3 size: 15 residues. Germline V gives CDR1 SGDLS, CDR2 YYNGEE. The CDR3 DNA follows: TGTGCCAGCAGCGTAGCGGGGCCGGTAGACAATGAGCAGTTCTTC. Translated: CASSVAGPVDNEQFF.

This clone was picked up a small number of times. This sequence joins TRBV2 and TRBJ2-7, with 8 bases identical to TRBD2. Germline V CDR1 and CDR2: SNHLY, FYNNEI. The CDR3 contains 16 residues. Germline trimming cut 2 bases from V and 7 bases from J; bases unmatched to any gene: 13. In DNA, the CDR3 is TGTGCCAGCAGTGAAATTCTAGCGGGCCCTAAGTGGGAGCAGTACTTC. It specifies CASSEILAGPKWEQYF.

The chain uses TRBV28 and TRBJ2-5; weak D call: TRBD2 (6 bases). CDR1 and CDR2 (germline): MDHEN, SYDVKM. With 4 bases removed from V and 3 bases from J, the gap between germline ends came to 18 bases. This CDR3 has 16 residues. The CDR3, as DNA: TGTGCCAGCAGTTCGAGGGGCACGCGGGAAGAAGAGACCCAGTACTTC. It translates to CASSSRGTREEETQYF.

The chain uses TRBV27 and TRBJ1-6, with 8 bases lining up with TRBD1. The germline CDR1 and CDR2 sequences are MNHEY and SMNVEV (reference sequence). With V trimmed by 5 bases and J by 14 bases, 11 bases remained unmatched. This CDR3 has 14 residues. CDR3 nucleotides: TGTGCCAGCAGTGGGGGGACAGGCGGCATTGCCCTCCACTTT. It specifies CASSGGTGGIALHF.

The rearrangement links TRBV29-1 to TRBJ1-2, with TRBD1 matching over 9 bases. V was clipped by 5 bases and J by 2 bases; unmatched bases: 9. Germline lookup yields CDR1 SQVTM and CDR2 ANQGSEA. This CDR3 contains 15 residues. Here the CDR3 DNA reads TGCAGCGTTCCGGCCTCGGGACAGGGAAACTATGGCTACACCTTC. This gives the protein CSVPASGQGNYGYTF.

This clone has just a few counts. This sample also contains other DNA sequences that code for the same CDR3. V and J are TRBV7-9 and TRBJ2-5; no definite D call. Germline values: CDR1 SEHNR, CDR2 FQNEAQ (reference sequence). The CDR3 spans 14 residues. The germline V and J ends were trimmed by 1 base and 1 base, with 7 bases remaining between them. CDR3 sequence (DNA): TGTGCCAGCAGCTTAGTCGGACCCCAAGAGACCCAGTACTTC. It encodes CASSLVGPQETQYF.

V and J are TRBV29-1 and TRBJ2-7, with D perhaps TRBD2 (5 bases). The CDR3 extends over 15 amino acids. The V and J ends lost 7 bases and 0 bases respectively, with 19 bases between them. Germline values: CDR1 SQVTM, CDR2 ANQGSEA. The CDR3 spells CSAMVPGVSSYEQYF. Here the CDR3 DNA reads TGCAGCGCCATGGTGCCCGGGGTCAGCTCCTACGAGCAGTACTTC.

The rearrangement uses TRBV4-3 and TRBJ2-7; 8 nucleotides align to TRBD2. Germline-derived CDR1 and CDR2 are LGHNA and YSLEER. This CDR3 spans 14 amino acids. V lost 0 bases, J lost 3 bases, and 1 base stayed unmatched. The CDR3 DNA reads as TGCGCCAGCAGCCAAGAGGGGACTAGCTACGAGCAGTACTTC. Encoded protein: CASSQEGTSYEQYF.

This clone was counted a few times. The chain joins TRBV5-1 to TRBJ1-5; 7 bases align to TRBD1. Per germline, CDR1 SGHRS and CDR2 YFSETQ. CDR3 size: 15 residues. J was trimmed by 2 bases and V by 4 bases; bases with no gene match: 6. The CDR3 nucleotides are TGCGCCAGCAGCCGAGGGGGCGCCGGCAATCAGCCCCAGCATTTT. It yields the protein CASSRGGAGNQPQHF.

The rearrangement joins TRBV5-1 to TRBJ2-2; D assignment may be TRBD1 or TRBD2 (6 bases each). This CDR3 spans 17 amino acids. CDR1 and CDR2 (germline): SGHRS, YFSETQ. Trimming left V 4 bases short and J 0 bases short, with 16 bases between. CDR3 sequence: CASSTNPGAANTGELFF. Written as DNA, the CDR3 is TGCGCCAGCAGCACGAATCCGGGGGCTGCGAACACCGGGGAGCTGTTTTTT.

The J gene is TRBJ2-5, the V gene TRBV29-1; TRBD2 aligns across 7 bases. Germline CDR1 SQVTM, CDR2 ANQGSEA. The CDR3 runs to 14 residues. After removal of 0 bases from V and 4 bases from J, the junction contained 5 bases not matched to a gene. The CDR3 here is CSVEDGGELETQYF. CDR3 in DNA: TGCAGCGTTGAAGATGGGGGGGAGCTAGAGACCCAGTACTTC.

The chain employs TRBV7-2 and TRBJ1-2, with D possibly TRBD1 on 5 matching bases. The CDR3 totals 15 residues. In germline, CDR1 is SGHTA, CDR2 FQGNSA. The V gene lost 2 bases and the J gene lost 8 bases, with 18 bases spanning the gap. The CDR3 protein is CASSLRGRREEGYTF. The CDR3 nucleotides read TGTGCCAGCAGCTTAAGGGGTCGACGGGAAGAAGGCTACACCTTC.

This sequence joins TRBV29-1 and TRBJ2-2; perhaps TRBD2 as D (5 bases). Trimming left V 4 bases short and J 1 base short, with 13 bases between. The CDR3 has 15 amino acids. Germline V lookup: CDR1 SQVTM, CDR2 ANQGSEA. CDR3 DNA sequence: TGCAGCGTTGTGACCCGGGGTGGGAACACCGGGGAGCTGTTTTTT. Its translation: CSVVTRGGNTGELFF.

The chain links TRBV9 to TRBJ2-5; possible D gene TRBD2, 6 bases. This CDR3 has 15 amino acids. V was shortened by 4 bases and J by 2 bases, with 15 bases between the two germline ends. The germline CDR1 and CDR2 sequences are SGDLS and YYNGEE. CDR3 DNA: TGTGCCAGCAGCCTACTGGAGGGGTCACAAGAGACCCAGTACTTC. Its translation is CASSLLEGSQETQYF.

This clone was counted once. V usage is TRBV27 and J usage is TRBJ2-3; 7 nucleotides match TRBD2. Germline-derived CDR1 and CDR2 are MNHEY and SMNVEV (reference sequence). The CDR3 is 14 residues long. The V segment lost 3 bases and the J segment 4 bases; nucleotides outside the gene matches: 4. CDR3 in amino acids: CASSFGGESDTQYF. CDR3 DNA sequence: TGTGCCAGCAGTTTTGGGGGGGAGTCAGATACGCAGTATTTT.

The rearrangement uses TRBV5-8 and TRBJ2-1, with D unclear. Germline V gene data show CDR1 as SGHTS and CDR2 as YDEGEE. This CDR3 has 15 amino acids. V lost 5 bases and J 4 bases, leaving 16 bases between the germline ends. The CDR3 region is CASSSYLTVYNEQFF. CDR3 sequence (DNA): TGTGCCAGCAGTTCTTATTTAACAGTTTACAATGAGCAGTTCTTC.

This chain joins TRBV7-2 and TRBJ1-1, with D perhaps matching TRBD1 (6 bases). The CDR3 totals 14 residues. Germline CDR1 and CDR2: SGHTA and FQGNSA. V was cut by 3 bases and J by 4 bases, with 12 bases left in between. In DNA, the CDR3 is TGTGCCAGCAGCTTTCGGGGGCAAGGCACTGAAGCTTTCTTT. It encodes CASSFRGQGTEAFF.

The V gene is TRBV10-3, the J gene TRBJ2-7; 10 bases line up with TRBD2. This CDR3 contains 14 residues. The V gene end was trimmed by 4 bases and the J gene end by 2 bases; junction bases not matched to a gene: 2. Germline values: CDR1 ENHRY, CDR2 SYGVKD. Written as DNA, the CDR3 is TGTGCCATCAGTGCTACTAGCGGGGCCTACGAGCAGTACTTC. It translates to CAISATSGAYEQYF.

As concerns this clone: The junction and the germline gene differ at one end; a read error may be behind it. The V call is TRBV9, the J call TRBJ1-2; the match to TRBD1 covers 10 bases. Germline CDR1 and CDR2: SGDLS and YYNGEE. The CDR3 totals 15 residues. The DNA of the CDR3 is TGCGCCAGCAGCCCCGGGACAGGGGATAACTATGGCTACACCTTC. It yields the protein CASSPGTGDNYGYTF.

The chain uses TRBV28 and TRBJ1-1, with a weak D call TRBD1 (5 bases). Trimming removed 3 bases from V and 0 bases from J, with 8 bases in between. Germline-derived CDR1 and CDR2 are MDHEN and SYDVKM. The CDR3 sequence is 14 residues long. The CDR3, as DNA: TGTGCCAGCAGTTTGACAGAAATGAACACTGAAGCTTTCTTT. The encoded protein is CASSLTEMNTEAFF.

CDR3 DNA sequence: TGCGCCAGCAGCTGGGGAACAGGGAGCTCCTACGAGCAGTACTTC. It translates to CASSWGTGSSYEQYF. The chain combines TRBV5-1 with TRBJ2-7, with a possible D match to TRBD1 (6 bases). The V end was cut by 3 bases, the J end by 0 bases, with 13 bases between. This CDR3 region has 15 residues. Germline values: CDR1 SGHRS, CDR2 YFSETQ.